This TCR beta chain was obtained from a study of T cells in Graves' hyperthyroidism and ophthalmopathy. From germline, CDR1 is SEHNR and CDR2 FQNEAQ (reference sequence). CDR3 length: 11 residues. The V end lost 1 base, the J end lost 8 bases, and 5 bases lay between the germline ends. Uncontrolled infections, other autoimmune diseases, pregnancy or lactation led to exclusion of patients. On the basis of clinical symptoms, serum thyroxine and TRAb, thyroid ultrasound and orbital computed tomography, diagnoses were made. This clonotype was seen many times. Its target is not known. The CDR3 regions of TCR beta were amplified from RNA transcripts. In the first-round RT-PCR of the TCR CDR3, the HTBI primer set was used. TCRdb redid the calling of the multiplex PCR reads with MiXCR, one entry per CDR3 protein. The table has about 660,000 distinct CDR3 sequences, 45% seen once; the top ten hold roughly 7.2%.

Findings of the study overall: From stable hyperthyroidism, ophthalmopathy was set apart by a 13 V-J model. Among clonotypes expanded in thyroid above 0.001, most were also found in blood.

The rearrangement links TRBV7-9 to TRBJ1-2; D uncertain. This clonotype was sampled from an adult man with Graves' disease, either hyperthyroidism or ophthalmopathy (not recorded which). Sample: peripheral blood or thyroid tissue (not recorded which). DNA for the CDR3: TGTGCCAGCAGCTTAGTAGGGGGCTACACCTTC. This gives the protein CASSLVGGYTF.